This TCR beta chain was obtained from a study of post-analysis software for immune sequencing data. Study details: Recorded disease courses covered relapsing-remitting, secondary progressive and progressive-relapsing multiple sclerosis. Some patients had no subtype annotation. General observations from the study: Strong co-clustering by F measure was seen for same-batch samples. People with multiple sclerosis had a significantly lower normalized Chao1 diversity than controls did. TRBV5-6, TRBV5-1 and TRBV20-1 were among several TRBV segments more frequent in patients than controls.

On this clonotype itself: As yet, its antigen is unknown.

Germline assignment: CDR1 MGHRA and CDR2 YSYEKL. The CDR3 loop spans 16 amino acids. Trimming took 0 bases from V and 0 from J, leaving 12 bases between them. The authors incorporated unique molecular identifiers into the TCR beta cDNA libraries. It was from roughly 1.1 to 9.2 million T cells that 530,000 or so cDNA molecules came. Via MiXCR, TCRdb re-called the PCR reads, giving one row per CDR3 protein. The data contain fewer than 600,000 distinct CDR3 sequences, 45% of them singletons. The sequence was collected from a girl between 10 and 17 years old with multiple sclerosis. Sample: blood. This rearrangement joins TRBV4-1 to TRBJ2-7, with D tentatively TRBD2 (6 bases). The CDR3: CASSQDGRDSSYEQYF. The CDR3 DNA sequence: TGCGCCAGCAGCCAAGACGGGCGGGACTCCTCCTACGAGCAGTACTTC.